A selection of T cell receptor beta chains follows, all from one sample in a study of CD8+CD57+ T cells in acquired aplastic anemia. MiXCR, applied by TCRdb to the reads, yields one record per CDR3 protein. The sample lists 150,000 to 200,000 distinct CDR3 sequences; approximately 60% were seen once. The sequencing sample was made of sorted CD4+, CD8+, or CD8+CD57+ T cells (not recorded which) from PBMCs. The receptors derive from a human donor in good health. The conserved cysteine and the conserved F or W are not part of the CDR3 here. The size entry is marked missing in some rows and otherwise reads once, few, many or a size class.

clone size: -; CDR3 length: 11; J gene: TRBJ1-2; V gene: TRBV7-8; CDR3 protein: ASSLAQGFGYT
clone size: -; CDR3 length: 11; J gene: TRBJ1-3; V gene: TRBV20-1; CDR3 protein: SASTGDRDTIY
clone size: many; CDR3 length: 15; J gene: TRBJ2-7; V gene: TRBV5-1; CDR3 protein: ASSLGTSGRLTYEQY
clone size: -; CDR3 length: 13; J gene: TRBJ2-7; V gene: TRBV5-1; CDR3 protein: ASSSRDRGRDEQY
clone size: -; CDR3 length: 11; J gene: TRBJ1-2; V gene: TRBV9; CDR3 protein: ASSGSSNYGYT
clone size: few; CDR3 length: 16; J gene: TRBJ2-7; V gene: TRBV6-5; CDR3 protein: ASSPWVGQWALDNEQY
clone size: -; CDR3 length: 13; J gene: TRBJ1-3; V gene: TRBV10-2; CDR3 protein: ASSESSTPGNTIY
clone size: -; CDR3 length: 14; J gene: TRBJ2-5; V gene: TRBV2; CDR3 protein: ASSEPPELVTKAQY
clone size: -; CDR3 length: 13; J gene: TRBJ2-2; V gene: TRBV6-4; CDR3 protein: ASSDSSGSTGELF
clone size: -; CDR3 length: 11; J gene: TRBJ2-2; V gene: TRBV24-1; CDR3 protein: ATSAENTGELF
clone size: -; CDR3 length: 13; J gene: TRBJ2-1; V gene: TRBV2; CDR3 protein: ASSDPAASGSEQF
clone size: -; CDR3 length: 13; J gene: TRBJ2-2; V gene: TRBV19; CDR3 protein: ASSIDWDRAGELF
clone size: -; CDR3 length: 8; J gene: TRBJ1-4; V gene: TRBV20-1; CDR3 protein: SAKYEKLF
clone size: many; CDR3 length: 12; J gene: TRBJ1-4; V gene: TRBV20-1; CDR3 protein: SARNRGSNEKLF
clone size: -; CDR3 length: 10; J gene: TRBJ2-5; V gene: TRBV5-4; CDR3 protein: ASSLGGKTQY
clone size: many; CDR3 length: 11; J gene: TRBJ2-7; V gene: TRBV5-6; CDR3 protein: ASSLISDHEQY
clone size: few; CDR3 length: 13; J gene: TRBJ1-2; V gene: TRBV24-1; CDR3 protein: ATSDLGVNGYGYT
clone size: few; CDR3 length: 11; J gene: TRBJ2-3; V gene: TRBV7-2; CDR3 protein: ASSLAKGDTQY
clone size: many; CDR3 length: 13; J gene: TRBJ1-5; V gene: TRBV19; CDR3 protein: ASSWAGAGNQPQH
clone size: once; CDR3 length: 13; J gene: TRBJ2-7; V gene: TRBV7-8; CDR3 protein: ASSFPSRGGYEQY
clone size: -; CDR3 length: 14; J gene: TRBJ2-1; V gene: TRBV24-1; CDR3 protein: ATSDRGSGQDNEQF
clone size: -; CDR3 length: 12; J gene: TRBJ2-5; V gene: TRBV25-1; CDR3 protein: ASSLKGTEETQY
clone size: -; CDR3 length: 14; J gene: TRBJ1-1; V gene: TRBV19; CDR3 protein: ASCEWVGNEDTEAF
clone size: -; CDR3 length: 12; J gene: TRBJ1-6; V gene: TRBV4-2; CDR3 protein: ASSQYGRRRALH
clone size: -; CDR3 length: 14; J gene: TRBJ1-6; V gene: TRBV5-6; CDR3 protein: ASSPSAGQYNSPLH
clone size: -; CDR3 length: 15; J gene: TRBJ2-7; V gene: TRBV7-9; CDR3 protein: ASSRSDRGTYSYEQY
clone size: -; CDR3 length: 17; J gene: TRBJ2-7; V gene: TRBV10-3; CDR3 protein: AISGGPRGTSGISYEQY
clone size: -; CDR3 length: 16; J gene: TRBJ1-5; V gene: TRBV5-8; CDR3 protein: ASSQAVDRDYSNQPQH
clone size: -; CDR3 length: 12; J gene: TRBJ1-1; V gene: TRBV6-5; CDR3 protein: ASSLTGGRAEAF
clone size: -; CDR3 length: 11; J gene: TRBJ1-2; V gene: TRBV29-1; CDR3 protein: SVVITGVWGYT
clone size: once; CDR3 length: 11; J gene: TRBJ2-6; V gene: TRBV6-6; CDR3 protein: ASTTSGANVLT
clone size: -; CDR3 length: 11; J gene: TRBJ2-3; V gene: TRBV6-5; CDR3 protein: ASSARLGDTQY
clone size: many; CDR3 length: 9; J gene: TRBJ2-7; V gene: TRBV12-3/TRBV12-4; CDR3 protein: ASSLSDEQY
clone size: -; CDR3 length: 9; J gene: TRBJ2-7; V gene: TRBV24-1; CDR3 protein: AIGQSYEQY
clone size: once; CDR3 length: 11; J gene: TRBJ1-6; V gene: TRBV7-9; CDR3 protein: ASSRQPNSPLH
clone size: -; CDR3 length: 13; J gene: TRBJ1-3; V gene: TRBV19; CDR3 protein: ASSSMAGIGDTIY
clone size: -; CDR3 length: 13; J gene: TRBJ2-3; V gene: TRBV7-9; CDR3 protein: ASSLDGAFTDTQY
clone size: -; CDR3 length: 12; J gene: TRBJ2-2; V gene: TRBV30; CDR3 protein: AWTVTGGTGELF
clone size: -; CDR3 length: 12; J gene: TRBJ2-3; V gene: TRBV5-5; CDR3 protein: ASSPWVWTDTQY
clone size: -; CDR3 length: 16; J gene: TRBJ1-6; V gene: TRBV5-4; CDR3 protein: ASSQGQGRSSYNSPLH